This entry lists 26 T cell receptor beta chains sequenced from one sample in a study of glioma-infiltrating T cells. The iRepertoire nested amplicon-rescue multiplex PCR amplified TCR alpha and beta CDR3s from RNA. MiXCR, run by TCRdb on the multiplex PCR reads, gives a single entry per CDR3 protein. In the table there are 300,000 to 450,000 distinct CDR3 sequences, approximately 42% of which are singletons. Source material: glioma tissue, nonneoplastic brain tissue, or PBMCs (not recorded which). Receptors were obtained from a human donor with low-grade glioma or glioblastoma, undergoing nonglioma brain surgery, or in good health (not recorded which).

This clonotype has more than one count but fewer than ten. The chain combines TRBV7-2 with TRBJ2-3; D is unclear. V lost 1 base, J lost 7 bases, and 12 bases lay in between. The CDR3 runs 14 residues. The germline V gene encodes CDR1 SGHTA and CDR2 FQGNSA. The DNA of the CDR3 is TGTGCCAGCAGCTTAGGGCGGATTTCAAATACGCAGTATTTT. Its protein product is CASSLGRISNTQYF.

A remark on this clonotype: No conserved phenylalanine or tryptophan is present at the end of the CDR3, so a read error is the likely explanation. The V and J genes are TRBV28 and TRBJ1-1, with TRBD1 as a possible D gene (5 bases). This CDR3 is 14 amino acids long. The V end lost 7 bases, the J end lost 4 bases, and 16 bases lay between the germline ends. In germline, CDR1 is MDHEN, CDR2 SYDVKM. This CDR3 is CASTGQSGATEAFS. The DNA of the CDR3 is TGTGCCAGCACCGGCCAAAGCGGGGCCACTGAAGCTTTCTCT.

This clonotype has more than one count but fewer than ten. The rearrangement uses TRBV4-3 and TRBJ2-7; D gene unclear. Trimming shortened V by 4 bases and J by 2 bases, and 15 bases separated the two germline ends. Germline CDR1 and CDR2: LGHNA and YSLEER. The CDR3 has 15 amino acids. The CDR3 sequence: CASSPHPHETYEQYF. The DNA for the CDR3 is TGCGCCAGCAGCCCCCACCCCCACGAAACCTACGAGCAGTACTTC.

The rearrangement uses TRBV7-2 and TRBJ2-7; TRBD2 matches 12 bases. The CDR3 is 14 amino acids. Per the germline V gene, CDR1 is SGHTA and CDR2 is FQGNSA. V shed 1 base and J 7 bases; nucleotides not matched to a gene: 2. The CDR3 reads CASSLVGLAGEQYF. CDR3 coding DNA: TGTGCCAGCAGCTTAGTGGGACTAGCGGGTGAGCAGTACTTC.

This sequence joins TRBV28 and TRBJ2-7; TRBD1 aligns across 8 bases. The V and J ends lost 5 bases and 9 bases, in that order; junction bases with no gene match: 12. The V gene's germline CDR1 is MDHEN and CDR2 SYDVKM. The CDR3 has 14 residues. The CDR3 spells CASSPLGTGRGQYF. The CDR3 bases are TGTGCCAGCAGTCCTCTGGGGACAGGACGGGGGCAGTACTTC.

V gene TRBV6-2 or TRBV6-3 combines with J gene TRBJ2-3; no clear D. The CDR3 is 14 residues long. Trimming took off 2 bases at V and 4 bases at J, with 10 bases between the two ends. Germline values: CDR1 MNHEY, CDR2 SVGEGT. CDR3 in amino acids: CASSYRATADTQYF. In DNA form, the CDR3 reads TGTGCCAGCAGTTACCGGGCCACAGCAGATACGCAGTATTTT.

This clonotype was detected many times. The J gene is TRBJ1-1, the V gene TRBV25-1; D gene unclear. With 7 bases removed from V and 1 base from J, the gap between germline ends came to 13 bases. The CDR3 runs to 14 residues. Looked up from germline, CDR1 is MGHDK and CDR2 is SYGVNS. CDR3 DNA sequence: TGTGCCAGCACACCAAGCGTCGGGAACACTGAAGCTTTCTTT. Its translation is CASTPSVGNTEAFF.

This clonotype was observed a few times. V and J are TRBV19 and TRBJ2-5; the match to TRBD1 covers 9 bases. Trimming removed 5 bases from V and 5 bases from J; junction bases left unmatched: 9. Germline V gene lookup returns CDR1 LNHDA and CDR2 SQIVND (reference sequence). The CDR3 contains 15 residues. CDR3 sequence reads: CASSPSWTGEETQYF. CDR3 nucleotide sequence: TGTGCCAGTAGTCCATCCTGGACAGGGGAGGAGACCCAGTACTTC.

This clonotype was detected many times. As DNA, the CDR3 is TGTGCCAGCAGCTTTGGACAGGGGACCAATCAGCCCCAGCATTTT. Translating it yields CASSFGQGTNQPQHF. The V call is TRBV7-9, the J call TRBJ1-5; 9 nucleotides line up with TRBD1. The V gene end was trimmed by 3 bases and the J gene end by 3 bases; junction bases not matched to a gene: 3. There are 15 residues in the CDR3. Germline CDR1 is SEHNR and CDR2 is FQNEAQ (reference sequence).

This chain joins TRBV27 and TRBJ2-5; TRBD1 matches at 7 bases. The DNA matches TRBJ2-7 better at its end, which makes the J call doubtful. The CDR3 consists of 16 residues. The germline gives CDR1 MNHEY, CDR2 SMNVEV (reference sequence). The CDR3 here is CASSLRGIGGFHEQYF. The CDR3 DNA sequence: TGTGCCAGCAGTTTAAGGGGGATAGGGGGCTTCCACGAGCAGTACTTC.

J is TRBJ2-7 and V is TRBV6-2 or TRBV6-3; 9 nucleotides match TRBD1. After removal of 9 bases from V and 2 bases from J, the junction contained 5 bases not matched to a gene. This CDR3 region has 13 residues. The germline gives CDR1 MNHEY, CDR2 SVGEGT. CDR3 protein: CASTGGSPYEQYF. The CDR3 nucleotides read TGTGCCAGTACAGGGGGCAGTCCCTACGAGCAGTACTTC.

The chain is built from TRBV2 and TRBJ1-2; 7 bases agree with TRBD1. This CDR3 contains 14 residues. The V gene end was trimmed by 2 bases and the J gene end by 7 bases; junction bases not matched to a gene: 7. Germline CDR1 and CDR2: SNHLY and FYNNEI. CDR3 nucleotides: TGTGCCAGCAGTGAACGGCAGGGGGAGAGTGGCTACACCTTC. This codes for CASSERQGESGYTF.

The chain joins TRBV29-1 to TRBJ2-5; TRBD1 matches 9 bases. This CDR3 has 13 residues. After removal of 4 bases from V and 4 bases from J, the junction contained 4 bases not matched to a gene. Germline V gene data show CDR1 as SQVTM and CDR2 as ANQGSEA. The CDR3 region has the DNA TGCAGCGTTGTTGGGACAGGGCGAGAGACCCAGTACTTC. This codes for CSVVGTGRETQYF.

This clonotype was observed at least ten times. This chain links TRBV7-8 with TRBJ1-1; D remains unclear. In germline, CDR1 is SGHVS, CDR2 FQNEAQ. The length of the CDR3 is 14 residues. The ends were cut back, 3 bases at V and 11 bases at J, with 19 bases in the middle. The CDR3 reads CASSLREVEDEAFF. The CDR3 nucleotides read TGTGCCAGCAGCTTGAGGGAGGTGGAAGATGAGGCTTTCTTT.

The chain recombines TRBV25-1 with TRBJ2-7; unclear D gene. Germline-derived CDR1 and CDR2 are MGHDK and SYGVNS. The CDR3 consists of 11 residues. V gave up 1 base and J gave up 10 bases, with 8 bases separating them. CDR3 nucleotide sequence: TGTGCCAGCAGTGAATCTCCGATACAGTACTTC. This translates into CASSESPIQYF.

In its sample, this clonotype was seen a few times. The gene calls are TRBV6-2 or TRBV6-3 and TRBJ2-7, with 10 bases matching TRBD2. V trimming: 2 bases; J trimming: 3 bases; junction bases outside the gene matches: 4. CDR1 is MNHEY, CDR2 SVGEGT, per germline. This CDR3 has 15 residues. The CDR3 DNA follows: TGTGCCAGCAGTTACGGGGCTAGCGGGAGCTACGAGCAGTACTTC. Its protein product is CASSYGASGSYEQYF.

As to this clonotype: A much larger clone sits a single nucleotide away, making a read error possible. The chain employs TRBV6-1 and TRBJ2-1, with D perhaps matching TRBD1 (6 bases). Germline V gives CDR1 MNHNS, CDR2 SASEGT. The CDR3 is 13 residues long. Deletions cut 10 bases from V and 5 bases from J, with 15 bases between. The CDR3 spells CANMDSYHNEQFF. DNA for the CDR3: TGTGCCAACATGGACAGTTACCACAATGAGCAGTTCTTC.

This clonotype was detected a few times. The chain carries TRBV28 and TRBJ2-1, with 10 bases matching TRBD2. Germline V CDR1 and CDR2: MDHEN, SYDVKM. V lost 3 bases to trimming and J lost 7 bases; unmatched junction nucleotides: 12. The CDR3 has 17 residues. The CDR3 DNA sequence: TGTGCCAGCAGTTTGGGACCGATGGGACTAGCGTTAAATGAGCAGTTCTTC. Encoded protein: CASSLGPMGLALNEQFF.

The CDR3 spells CASSLGSGTSGKDEQFF. CDR3 nucleotide sequence: TGTGCCAGCAGCTTAGGGTCCGGGACTAGCGGGAAGGATGAGCAGTTCTTC. This chain links TRBV7-2 with TRBJ2-1, with 13 positions matching TRBD2. There are 17 residues in the CDR3. Germline V gene data show CDR1 as SGHTA and CDR2 as FQGNSA. The ends lost 1 base at V and 8 bases at J; junction bases unmatched: 8.

V gene TRBV20-1 combines with J gene TRBJ2-1; 9 nucleotides match TRBD2. Per germline, CDR1 DFQATT and CDR2 SNEGSKA (reference sequence). There are 14 residues in the CDR3. V was pared by 3 bases and J by 4 bases, with 4 bases of the junction left unmatched. Written as DNA, the CDR3 is TGCAGTGCTAGGCTCAGCGGGGGGTACAATGAGCAGTTCTTC. It is translated as CSARLSGGYNEQFF.

V gene TRBV20-1 combines with J gene TRBJ2-3; TRBD1 might be the D (6 bases). V lost 8 bases and J 1 base, leaving 16 bases between the germline ends. CDR3 length equals 14 residues. Germline V gives CDR1 DFQATT, CDR2 SNEGSKA (reference sequence). CDR3 coding DNA: TGCAGTATTAGGCGGACAGACCGCACAGATACGCAGTATTTT. Its protein is CSIRRTDRTDTQYF.

A remark on this clonotype: A much larger clone differs from this one at a single base, so this may be a read error. The rearrangement links TRBV28 to TRBJ2-1; 7 bases are shared with TRBD2. CDR3 length equals 13 residues. The germline CDR1 and CDR2 sequences are MDHEN and SYDVKM. The CDR3, as DNA: TGTGCCAGCGCAAAGGACTTGCGGGAGACCCGGTACTTC. This translates into CASAKDLRETRYF. The variable domain in full, completed from reference TRBV28 and TRBJ2-1, reads DVKVTQSSRYLVKRTGEKVFLECVQDMDHENMFWYRQDPGLGLRLIYFSYDVKMKEKGDIPEGYSVSREKKERFSLILESASTNQTSMYLCASAKDLRETRYFGPGTRLTVL.

This clonotype was seen ten or more times. The CDR3 bases are TGTGCCACCAGCAGAGATCTGGTGGGGAATGGCTACACCTTC. Translated: CATSRDLVGNGYTF. The chain has TRBV15 and TRBJ1-2; D gene unclear. The CDR3 has 14 amino acids. Per the germline V gene, CDR1 is LNHNV and CDR2 is YYDKDF (reference sequence). Deletions cut 0 bases from V and 6 bases from J, with 11 bases between.

This clonotype was observed at least ten times. J is TRBJ2-7 and V is TRBV28; 7 positions match TRBD1. The trim removed 6 bases at V and 0 bases at J, leaving 5 bases unmatched. The CDR3 extends over 14 amino acids. Germline lookup yields CDR1 MDHEN and CDR2 SYDVKM. CDR3 in DNA: TGTGCCAGCAGCCGACCAGGGGGCTCCTACGAGCAGTACTTC. Its translation: CASSRPGGSYEQYF.

With regard to this clonotype: Because it lacks the conserved phenylalanine or tryptophan at the end, this CDR3 is likely a read error. The DNA is omitted, as the CDR3 cannot be located on it reliably, and the CDR3 follows TCRdb's listing. This chain links TRBV28 with TRBJ1-4; the listed D gene, TRBD1, was not tested against the DNA. CDR1 is MDHEN, CDR2 SYDVKM, per germline. The CDR3 numbers 11 amino acids, ends counted. The CDR3 protein is CASSRPTGPTY.

A remark on this clonotype: Lacking the conserved final phenylalanine or tryptophan, this CDR3 likely reflects a read error. The chain combines TRBV15 with TRBJ2-1; 8 bases align to TRBD2. The CDR3 covers 17 residues. Germline lookup yields CDR1 LNHNV and CDR2 YYDKDF (reference sequence). The CDR3 sequence is CSTSRYPAGGRNNEQFS. Written as DNA, the CDR3 is TGTTCCACCAGCAGATACCCCGCGGGAGGCCGAAACAATGAGCAGTTCTCC.